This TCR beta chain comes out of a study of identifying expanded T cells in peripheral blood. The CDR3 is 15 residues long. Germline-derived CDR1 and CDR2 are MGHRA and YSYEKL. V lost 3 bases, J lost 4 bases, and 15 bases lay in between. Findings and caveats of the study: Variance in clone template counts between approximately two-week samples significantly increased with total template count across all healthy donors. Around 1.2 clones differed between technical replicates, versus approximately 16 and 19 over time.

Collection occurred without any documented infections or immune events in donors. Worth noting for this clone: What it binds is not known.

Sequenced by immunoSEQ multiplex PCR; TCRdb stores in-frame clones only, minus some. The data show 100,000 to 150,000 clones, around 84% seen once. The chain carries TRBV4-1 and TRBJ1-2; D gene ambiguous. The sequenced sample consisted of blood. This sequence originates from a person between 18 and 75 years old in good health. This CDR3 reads CASSQVGVRSYGYTF. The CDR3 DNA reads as TGCGCCAGCAGCCAGGTCGGGGTTCGGTCCTATGGCTACACCTTC.